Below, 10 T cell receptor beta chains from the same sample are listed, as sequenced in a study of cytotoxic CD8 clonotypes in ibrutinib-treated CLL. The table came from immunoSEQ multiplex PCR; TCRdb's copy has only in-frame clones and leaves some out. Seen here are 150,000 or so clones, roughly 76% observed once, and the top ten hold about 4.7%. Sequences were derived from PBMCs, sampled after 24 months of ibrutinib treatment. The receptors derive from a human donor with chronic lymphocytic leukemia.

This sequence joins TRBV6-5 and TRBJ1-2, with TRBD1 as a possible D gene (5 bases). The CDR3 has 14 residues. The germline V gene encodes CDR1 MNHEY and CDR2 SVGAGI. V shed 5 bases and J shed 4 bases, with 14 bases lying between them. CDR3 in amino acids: CASSADRGGYGYTF. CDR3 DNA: TGTGCCAGCAGTGCCGATCGGGGGGGCTATGGCTACACCTTC.

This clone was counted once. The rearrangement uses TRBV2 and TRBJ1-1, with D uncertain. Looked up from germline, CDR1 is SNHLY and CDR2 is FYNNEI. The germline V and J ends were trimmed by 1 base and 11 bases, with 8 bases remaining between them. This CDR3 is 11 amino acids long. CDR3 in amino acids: CASSEGENAFF. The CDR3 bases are TGTGCCAGCAGTGAAGGGGAGAACGCTTTCTTT.

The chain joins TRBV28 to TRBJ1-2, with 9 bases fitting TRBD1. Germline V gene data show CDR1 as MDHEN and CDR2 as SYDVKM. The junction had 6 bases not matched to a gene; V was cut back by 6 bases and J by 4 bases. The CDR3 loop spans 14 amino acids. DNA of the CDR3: TGTGCCAGCAGGAGTACGGACAGGGGCTATGGCTACACCTTC. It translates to CASRSTDRGYGYTF.

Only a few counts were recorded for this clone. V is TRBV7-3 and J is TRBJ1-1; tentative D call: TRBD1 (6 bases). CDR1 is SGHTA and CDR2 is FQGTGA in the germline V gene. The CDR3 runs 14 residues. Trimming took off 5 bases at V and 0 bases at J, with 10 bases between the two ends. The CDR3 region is CASSPGQMNTEAFF. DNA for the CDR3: TGTGCCAGCAGCCCGGGACAAATGAACACTGAAGCTTTCTTT.

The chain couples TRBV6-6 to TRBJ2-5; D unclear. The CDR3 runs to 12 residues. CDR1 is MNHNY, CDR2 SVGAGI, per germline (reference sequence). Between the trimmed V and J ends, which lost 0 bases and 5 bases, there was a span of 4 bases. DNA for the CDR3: TGTGCCAGCAGTTACTCTGGGGAGACCCAGTACTTC. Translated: CASSYSGETQYF.

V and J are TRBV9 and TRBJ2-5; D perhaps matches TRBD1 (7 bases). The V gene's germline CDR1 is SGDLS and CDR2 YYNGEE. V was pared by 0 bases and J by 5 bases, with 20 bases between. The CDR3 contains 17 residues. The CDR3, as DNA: TGTGCCAGCAGCGTAGGAATGGAGGGGGCGGCGTGGGAGACCCAGTACTTC. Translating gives CASSVGMEGAAWETQYF.

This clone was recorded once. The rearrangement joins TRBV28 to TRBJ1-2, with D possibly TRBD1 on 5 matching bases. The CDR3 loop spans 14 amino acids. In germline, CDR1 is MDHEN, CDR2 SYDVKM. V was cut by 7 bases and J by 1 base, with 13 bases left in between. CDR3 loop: CASTPGTFNYGYTF. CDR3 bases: TGTGCCAGCACCCCCGGGACCTTTAACTATGGCTACACCTTC.

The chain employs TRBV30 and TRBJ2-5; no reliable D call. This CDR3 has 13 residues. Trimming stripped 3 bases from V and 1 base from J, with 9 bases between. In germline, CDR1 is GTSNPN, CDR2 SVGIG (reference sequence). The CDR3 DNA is TGTGCCTGGAGGGTCCAGGCCCAAGAGACCCAGTACTTC. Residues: CAWRVQAQETQYF.

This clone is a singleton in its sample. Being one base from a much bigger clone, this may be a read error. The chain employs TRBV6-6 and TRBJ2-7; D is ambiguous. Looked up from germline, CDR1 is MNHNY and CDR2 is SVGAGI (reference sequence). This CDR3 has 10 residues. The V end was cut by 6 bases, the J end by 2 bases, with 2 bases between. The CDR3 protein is CASSPYEQYF. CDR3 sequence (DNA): TGTGCCAGCAGCCCCTACGAGCAGTACTTC.

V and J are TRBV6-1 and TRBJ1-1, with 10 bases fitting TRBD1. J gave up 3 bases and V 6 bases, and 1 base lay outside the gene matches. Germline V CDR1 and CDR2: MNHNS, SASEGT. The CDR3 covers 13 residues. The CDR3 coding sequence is TGTGCCAGCAGAGACAGGGGGCACACTGAAGCTTTCTTT. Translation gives CASRDRGHTEAFF.